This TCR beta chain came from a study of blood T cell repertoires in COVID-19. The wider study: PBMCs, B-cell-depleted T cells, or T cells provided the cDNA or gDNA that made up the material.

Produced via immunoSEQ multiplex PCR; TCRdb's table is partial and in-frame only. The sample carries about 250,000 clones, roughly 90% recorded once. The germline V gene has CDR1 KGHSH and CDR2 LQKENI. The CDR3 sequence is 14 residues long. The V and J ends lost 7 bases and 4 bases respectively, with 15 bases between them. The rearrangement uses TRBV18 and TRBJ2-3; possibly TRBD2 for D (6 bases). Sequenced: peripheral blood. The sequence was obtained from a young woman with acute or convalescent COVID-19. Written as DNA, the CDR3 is TGTGCCAGCTATCGGGGGAGAAGGGCAGATACGCAGTATTTT. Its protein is CASYRGRRADTQYF.